The 24 T cell receptor beta chains given below trace back to one sample, sequenced in a study of T cell responses to AZD1222 COVID-19 vaccine. Method: immunoSEQ multiplex PCR; TCRdb's copy keeps in-frame clones and lacks some. Of roughly 140,000 clones listed, roughly 88% were seen once; the top ten hold 3% to 4%. The input for sequencing was peripheral blood, taken on day 0 of MenACWY control vaccination. Source of these receptors: an adult in good health.

V is TRBV20-1 and J is TRBJ2-7; no clear D gene. V lost 5 bases to trimming and J lost 5 bases, with 7 bases between them. Germline-derived CDR1 and CDR2 are DFQATT and SNEGSKA (reference sequence). The CDR3 consists of 10 residues. The CDR3 region is CSAGIHEQYF. CDR3 DNA sequence: TGCAGTGCTGGAATCCACGAGCAGTACTTC.

The chain links TRBV2 to TRBJ1-4; D might be TRBD1 (6 bases). V was pared by 2 bases and J by 8 bases, with 15 bases between. CDR3 length: 15 residues. Germline-derived CDR1 and CDR2 are SNHLY and FYNNEI. The CDR3 region is CASSEYGGAGEKLFF. The CDR3 DNA reads as TGTGCCAGCAGTGAATATGGGGGGGCTGGGGAAAAACTGTTTTTT.

The chain has TRBV5-6 and TRBJ2-7; the match to TRBD1 covers 9 bases. Trimming at V came to 1 base and at J to 7 bases, leaving 9 bases not matched to a gene. The CDR3 length is 15 residues. CDR1 and CDR2 (germline): SGHDT, YYEEEE. The CDR3 region is CASSLPGTGIEEQYF. CDR3 coding DNA: TGTGCCAGCAGCTTGCCGGGGACAGGGATAGAAGAGCAGTACTTC.

This chain links TRBV4-1 with TRBJ2-1; unclear D gene. The CDR3 is made up of 16 amino acids. The germline V gene has CDR1 MGHRA and CDR2 YSYEKL. V gave up 0 bases and J gave up 7 bases, with 16 bases separating them. The CDR3 here is CASSQETHNVGNEQFF. CDR3 nucleotide sequence: TGCGCCAGCAGCCAAGAAACCCATAATGTGGGGAATGAGCAGTTCTTC.

This chain connects TRBV2 to TRBJ2-1; no reliable D call. The germline V gene has CDR1 SNHLY and CDR2 FYNNEI. Trimming removed 8 bases at V and 3 bases at J, with 17 bases between. This CDR3 is 15 amino acids long. The DNA of the CDR3 is TGTGCCAGCCCGAGCAAGCCTCGTGACTACAATGAGCAGTTCTTC. This translates into CASPSKPRDYNEQFF.

CDR3 residues: CASSQEGRSYNEQFF. CDR3 sequence (DNA): TGTGCCAGCAGCCAAGAGGGGCGCTCCTACAATGAGCAGTTCTTC. The chain has TRBV4-2 and TRBJ2-1; possible D gene TRBD1, 5 bases. Germline CDR1 reads LGHNA; CDR2 reads YNFKEQ. Trimming pared 0 bases from V and 0 bases from J, leaving 6 bases between. This CDR3 spans 15 amino acids.

The chain is built from TRBV21-1 and TRBJ2-5. TRBV21-1 has pseudogene status. The CDR3 runs 13 residues. CDR3: CASGRNTQETQYF. DNA for the CDR3: TGTGCCAGCGGAAGGAATACGCAAGAGACCCAGTACTTC.

CDR3 residues: CASSSTTGNYGYTF. CDR3 in DNA: TGTGCCAGCAGCTCGACGACCGGGAACTATGGCTACACCTTC. This chain links TRBV11-1 with TRBJ1-2; no clear D gene. Trimming cost V 4 bases and J 2 bases, with 11 bases left between them. Germline CDR1 SGHAT, CDR2 FQDESV (reference sequence). CDR3 length: 14 residues.

The rearrangement joins TRBV30 to TRBJ1-2; 8 bases are a match to TRBD1. Germline V gene sequence: CDR1 GTSNPN, CDR2 SVGIG (reference sequence). The CDR3 extends over 15 amino acids. V gave up 1 base and J gave up 4 bases; unmatched junction bases: 8. DNA of the CDR3: TGTGCCTGGAGTGCTCAGGGGGCGCTGAGCTATGGCTACACCTTC. This gives the protein CAWSAQGALSYGYTF.

J is TRBJ2-1 and V is TRBV11-2; no definite D call. The CDR3 extends over 13 amino acids. CDR1 is SGHAT, CDR2 FQNNGV, per germline. V lost 3 bases and J 4 bases, leaving 7 bases between the germline ends. The CDR3 loop reads CASSFGRYNEQFF. The CDR3 DNA sequence: TGTGCCAGCAGCTTCGGCAGGTACAATGAGCAGTTCTTC. Looking up the rest from reference TRBV11-2 and TRBJ2-1 gives the full variable domain: EAGVAQSPRYKIIEKRQSVAFWCNPISGHATLYWYQQILGQGPKLLIQFQNNGVVDDSQLPKDRFSAERLKGVDSTLKIQPAKLEDSAVYLCASSFGRYNEQFFGPGTRLTVL.

V and J are TRBV4-3 and TRBJ1-1; D remains unclear. Trimming removed 0 bases from V and 1 base from J, with 9 bases in between. CDR1 and CDR2 from the germline V gene are LGHNA and YSLEER. The CDR3 sequence is 15 residues long. The CDR3: CASSQENWQNTEAFF. DNA of the CDR3: TGCGCCAGCAGCCAAGAGAATTGGCAGAACACTGAAGCTTTCTTT.

The genes are TRBV18 and TRBJ2-1; a weak D match, TRBD1 (6 bases). Trimming took 6 bases from V and 8 from J, leaving 14 bases between them. Germline loops: CDR1 KGHSH, CDR2 LQKENI. The CDR3 extends over 13 amino acids. The CDR3 sequence is CASSSTGLDEQFF. CDR3 nucleotide sequence: TGTGCCAGCTCCTCGACAGGTTTGGATGAGCAGTTCTTC.

The table lists this clone with a few counts. V and J are TRBV18 and TRBJ1-1; D uncertain. Germline V gene lookup returns CDR1 KGHSH and CDR2 LQKENI. V was pared by 5 bases and J by 4 bases, with 17 bases between. This CDR3 spans 15 amino acids. The CDR3 reads CASSSFGLEGTEAFF. CDR3 bases: TGTGCCAGCTCATCGTTTGGGTTGGAAGGCACTGAAGCTTTCTTT.

On this clone: At the DNA level, this CDR3 is encoded by other sequences in the same sample as well. The chain has TRBV7-9 and TRBJ1-1; tentatively, D is TRBD1 (5 bases). The germline V and J ends were trimmed by 3 bases and 7 bases, with 21 bases remaining between them. The CDR3 contains 16 residues. The germline CDR1 and CDR2 sequences are SEHNR and FQNEAQ (reference sequence). CDR3 sequence (DNA): TGTGCCAGCAGCTTGGGGTCGCAGCCGCGGGGGGGTGAAGCTTTCTTT. This translates into CASSLGSQPRGGEAFF.

The rearrangement joins TRBV27 to TRBJ2-3; maybe TRBD1 (6 bases). The V and J ends lost 2 bases and 2 bases respectively, with 11 bases between them. Germline lookup yields CDR1 MNHEY and CDR2 SMNVEV (reference sequence). The CDR3 is 15 amino acids. This CDR3 is CASSLEGVTTDTQYF. In nucleotides, the CDR3 is TGTGCCAGCAGTTTAGAGGGGGTGACCACAGATACGCAGTATTTT.

The CDR3 DNA follows: TGTGCCAGCACAGGGACAGTTCAGTACGAGCAGTACTTC. Encoded protein: CASTGTVQYEQYF. The genes are TRBV2 and TRBJ2-7; 7 bases line up with TRBD1. Germline values: CDR1 SNHLY, CDR2 FYNNEI. The J segment lost 4 bases and the V segment lost 7 bases, leaving 7 bases of the junction unmatched. There are 13 residues in the CDR3.

The V and J genes are TRBV6-2 or TRBV6-3 and TRBJ1-6, with D maybe TRBD1 (6 bases). Germline assignment: CDR1 MNHEY and CDR2 SVGEGT. The CDR3 covers 14 residues. V was clipped by 5 bases and J by 4 bases, with 9 bases between them. The CDR3 DNA sequence: TGTGCCAGCAGTGTCGGACAGTATAATTCACCCCTCCACTTT. Translation: CASSVGQYNSPLHF.

This clone was counted a single time. Other DNA variants within this sample encode the same CDR3. The gene calls are TRBV3-1 (or the pseudogene TRBV3-2) and TRBJ1-5; D unclear. The V and J ends lost 0 bases and 2 bases respectively, with 5 bases between them. CDR3 length: 14 amino acids. The germline gives CDR1 LGHDT, CDR2 YNNKEL (reference sequence). The CDR3 bases are TGTGCCAGCAGCCAAGATAGGGGCAATCAGCCCCAGCATTTT. Translation gives CASSQDRGNQPQHF.

CDR3 sequence reads: CASKNQGSTEAFF. As DNA, the CDR3 is TGTGCCAGTAAAAACCAGGGGAGCACTGAAGCTTTCTTT. The chain combines TRBV19 with TRBJ1-1, with D tentatively TRBD1 (6 bases). V was cut by 7 bases and J by 4 bases, with 13 bases left in between. The length of the CDR3 is 13 residues. Germline-derived CDR1 and CDR2 are LNHDA and SQIVND (reference sequence).

The chain couples TRBV28 to TRBJ1-1, with a possible D match to TRBD1 (6 bases). The V end lost 1 base, the J end lost 5 bases, and 17 bases lay between the germline ends. The germline V gene encodes CDR1 MDHEN and CDR2 SYDVKM. The length of the CDR3 is 16 residues. CDR3 in amino acids: CASSLSTGRAKTEAFF. CDR3 DNA: TGTGCCAGCAGTTTATCGACAGGCCGGGCGAAGACTGAAGCTTTCTTT.

The chain has TRBV29-1 and TRBJ1-2, with D uncertain. This CDR3 spans 12 amino acids. V was shortened by 1 base and J by 0 bases, with 3 bases between the two germline ends. The germline V gene encodes CDR1 SQVTM and CDR2 ANQGSEA. CDR3 in amino acids: CSVEAPNYGYTF. The CDR3, as DNA: TGCAGCGTTGAAGCCCCTAACTATGGCTACACCTTC.

This clone was counted a single time. The chain employs TRBV5-1 and TRBJ2-2, with D possibly TRBD1 on 7 matching bases. The CDR3 contains 13 residues. Germline V lookup: CDR1 SGHRS, CDR2 YFSETQ. V lost 2 bases, J lost 7 bases, and 9 bases lay in between. CDR3: CASSFQGGGELFF. CDR3 DNA sequence: TGCGCCAGCAGCTTTCAGGGGGGCGGGGAGCTGTTTTTT.

This chain joins TRBV9 and TRBJ2-7; 7 bases line up with TRBD1. The V gene end was trimmed by 0 bases and the J gene end by 2 bases; junction bases not matched to a gene: 5. This CDR3 contains 15 residues. The germline CDR1 and CDR2 sequences are SGDLS and YYNGEE. CDR3 loop: CASSVGTGRTYEQYF. The CDR3 DNA sequence: TGTGCCAGCAGCGTAGGGACAGGTAGGACCTACGAGCAGTACTTC.

The chain combines TRBV11-1 with TRBJ1-1; D gene ambiguous. Per germline, CDR1 SGHAT and CDR2 FQDESV (reference sequence). Trimming left V 1 base short and J 3 bases short, with 6 bases between. This CDR3 contains 13 residues. CDR3 nucleotide sequence: TGTGCCAGCAGCTTAGATGGGGACACTGAAGCTTTCTTT. It codes for CASSLDGDTEAFF. The complete variable domain, with remaining parts taken from reference TRBV11-1 and TRBJ1-1, reads EAEVAQSPRYKITEKSQAVAFWCDPISGHATLYWYRQILGQGPELLVQFQDESVVDDSQLPKDRFSAERLKGVDSTLKIQPAELGDSAMYLCASSLDGDTEAFFGQGTRLTVV.